These T cell receptor beta chains were read from a single sample in a study of blood T cell repertoires in COVID-19. Sequencing used immunoSEQ multiplex PCR; TCRdb keeps in-frame clones, though not all of them. The sample contains 250,000 to 300,000 clones, around 90% of which appear only once. The sequenced sample was PBMCs or T cells enriched from blood (not recorded which). Receptors originate from a woman between 40 and 55 years old who had recovered from COVID-19. Each CDR3 is given with its conserved first and last residue. D genes are given only for firm matches. Clone size is stated in some rows and not others, as once, few, many or a class when expanded.

v_call: TRBV9
j_call: TRBJ2-2
clone_size: few
d_call: -
cdr3_aa: CASSPGGTGELFF
cdr3_nt: TGTGCCAGCAGCCCAGGGGGGACCGGGGAGCTGTTTTTT

v_call: TRBV19
j_call: TRBJ1-1
clone_size: -
d_call: -
cdr3_aa: CASSRTGRNLGAFF
cdr3_nt: TGTGCCAGTAGCCGCACCGGGAGAAACTTAGGAGCTTTCTTT

v_call: TRBV9
j_call: TRBJ2-1
clone_size: -
d_call: -
cdr3_aa: CASSVGLIGREQFF
cdr3_nt: TGTGCCAGCAGCGTAGGTCTGATTGGTCGGGAGCAGTTCTTC

v_call: TRBV9
j_call: TRBJ2-3
clone_size: -
d_call: TRBD2
cdr3_aa: CASSVSSSGADTQYF
cdr3_nt: TGTGCCAGCAGCGTATCATCCAGCGGGGCAGATACGCAGTATTTT

v_call: TRBV2
j_call: TRBJ1-2
clone_size: -
d_call: TRBD1
cdr3_aa: CASSKQGADYGYTF
cdr3_nt: TGTGCCAGCAGCAAACAGGGGGCGGACTATGGCTACACCTTC

v_call: TRBV20-1
j_call: TRBJ1-5
clone_size: -
d_call: -
cdr3_aa: CSGREGQYSNQPQHF
cdr3_nt: TGCAGTGGTCGTGAGGGGCAATATAGCAATCAGCCCCAGCATTTT

v_call: TRBV10-3
j_call: TRBJ1-1
clone_size: -
d_call: -
cdr3_aa: CAISEWAGKNTEAFF
cdr3_nt: TGTGCCATCAGTGAATGGGCAGGGAAAAACACTGAAGCTTTCTTT

v_call: TRBV5-4
j_call: TRBJ2-7
clone_size: few
d_call: TRBD1
cdr3_aa: CASTSRTGPTYEQYF
cdr3_nt: TGTGCCAGCACCTCAAGGACAGGGCCAACCTACGAGCAGTACTTC

v_call: TRBV11-2
j_call: TRBJ1-3
clone_size: -
d_call: -
cdr3_aa: CASSYWGGPNTIYF
cdr3_nt: TGTGCCAGCAGCTACTGGGGGGGCCCAAACACCATATATTTT

v_call: TRBV6-5
j_call: TRBJ1-5
clone_size: -
d_call: -
cdr3_aa: CASSYRGDQPQHF
cdr3_nt: TGTGCCAGCAGTTACAGGGGTGATCAGCCCCAGCATTTT

v_call: TRBV5-1
j_call: TRBJ1-1
clone_size: once
d_call: TRBD1
cdr3_aa: CASSKGTGAMNTEAFF
cdr3_nt: TGCGCCAGCAGCAAAGGGACAGGGGCTATGAACACTGAAGCTTTCTTT

v_call: TRBV7-6
j_call: TRBJ2-7
clone_size: -
d_call: TRBD2
cdr3_aa: CASSSRTPAGSYEQYF
cdr3_nt: TGTGCCAGCAGCTCACGGACTCCAGCGGGATCCTACGAGCAGTACTTC

v_call: TRBV4-1
j_call: TRBJ2-2
clone_size: once
d_call: TRBD1
cdr3_aa: CASSPGTDTGELFF
cdr3_nt: TGCGCCAGCAGCCCGGGGACAGACACCGGGGAGCTGTTTTTT

v_call: TRBV5-6
j_call: TRBJ1-2
clone_size: -
d_call: -
cdr3_aa: CASRFDPRDGYTF
cdr3_nt: TGTGCCAGCAGGTTCGACCCTCGGGATGGCTACACCTTC

v_call: TRBV2
j_call: TRBJ1-2
clone_size: -
d_call: -
cdr3_aa: CASSVERGPSGYTF
cdr3_nt: TGTGCCAGCAGCGTGGAACGGGGTCCTAGTGGCTACACCTTC

v_call: TRBV19
j_call: TRBJ2-5
clone_size: once
d_call: -
cdr3_aa: CASSIPGSRSQYF
cdr3_nt: TGTGCCAGTAGTATACCAGGGTCGCGGTCCCAGTACTTC

v_call: TRBV7-9
j_call: TRBJ1-3
clone_size: -
d_call: TRBD1
cdr3_aa: CASSWGDSSSGNTIYF
cdr3_nt: TGTGCCAGCAGCTGGGGGGACAGCTCCTCTGGAAACACCATATATTTT

v_call: TRBV18
j_call: TRBJ1-3
clone_size: -
d_call: -
cdr3_aa: CASSPGQMSSGNTIYF
cdr3_nt: TGTGCCAGCTCACCAGGACAGATGAGCTCTGGAAACACCATATATTTT

v_call: TRBV27
j_call: TRBJ2-7
clone_size: -
d_call: TRBD2
cdr3_aa: CASSFREGSYEQYF
cdr3_nt: TGTGCCAGCAGTTTCCGGGAGGGCTCCTACGAGCAGTACTTC

v_call: TRBV4-1
j_call: TRBJ2-7
clone_size: -
d_call: TRBD1
cdr3_aa: CASSQVLGQGLYEQYF
cdr3_nt: TGCGCCAGCAGCCAAGTGTTAGGACAGGGGCTCTACGAGCAGTACTTC

v_call: TRBV7-2
j_call: TRBJ2-1
clone_size: -
d_call: -
cdr3_aa: CASSPRGTAGLGNEQFF
cdr3_nt: TGTGCCAGCAGCCCACGCGGGACAGCCGGTTTAGGGAATGAGCAGTTCTTC

v_call: TRBV7-2
j_call: TRBJ2-4
clone_size: few
d_call: -
cdr3_aa: CASSLIVGDHGGQYF
cdr3_nt: TGTGCCAGCAGCTTAATAGTAGGGGACCATGGGGGGCAGTACTTC

v_call: TRBV4-1
j_call: TRBJ1-2
clone_size: -
d_call: -
cdr3_aa: CASSQASTGPYGYTF
cdr3_nt: TGCGCCAGCAGCCAAGCATCCACAGGGCCCTATGGCTACACCTTC

v_call: TRBV2
j_call: TRBJ1-2
clone_size: -
d_call: -
cdr3_aa: CASTFRANYGYTF
cdr3_nt: TGTGCCAGCACTTTCAGGGCGAACTATGGCTACACCTTC

v_call: TRBV5-1
j_call: TRBJ2-5
clone_size: -
d_call: -
cdr3_aa: CASSLHPTSSETQYF
cdr3_nt: TGCGCCAGCAGCTTACACCCAACTAGTTCCGAGACCCAGTACTTC

v_call: TRBV5-1
j_call: TRBJ1-2
clone_size: -
d_call: TRBD1
cdr3_aa: CASSLDRGQLGYGYTF
cdr3_nt: TGCGCCAGCAGCTTGGACAGGGGGCAGTTAGGCTATGGCTACACCTTC

v_call: TRBV7-8
j_call: TRBJ1-1
clone_size: once
d_call: TRBD1
cdr3_aa: CASSDRGSTEAFF
cdr3_nt: TGTGCCAGCTCGGACAGGGGTAGCACTGAAGCTTTCTTT